A single sample is the source of the 28 T cell receptor beta chains below, sequenced in a study of glioma-infiltrating T cells. The iRepertoire nested amplicon-rescue multiplex PCR amplified TCR alpha and beta CDR3s from RNA. TCRdb reprocessed the multiplex PCR reads via MiXCR and lists one record per CDR3 protein. The table has about 850 distinct CDR3 sequences, 17% seen once. Sequences were obtained from glioma tissue, nonneoplastic brain tissue, or PBMCs (not recorded which). These TCRs come from a human donor with low-grade glioma or glioblastoma, undergoing nonglioma brain surgery, or in good health (not recorded which).

The CDR3 here is CASSLSIGIAETQYF. The DNA of the CDR3 is TGTGCCAGCAGCCTTTCAATAGGGATCGCAGAGACCCAGTACTTC. The genes are TRBV5-4 and TRBJ2-5; D is undetermined. Looked up from germline, CDR1 is SGHNT and CDR2 is YYREEE (reference sequence). The CDR3 runs to 15 residues. Trimming left V 4 bases short and J 4 bases short, with 17 bases between.

The chain has TRBV29-1 and TRBJ2-1; no firm D call. The CDR3 runs to 15 residues. Germline CDR1 SQVTM, CDR2 ANQGSEA. V lost 6 bases, J lost 7 bases, and 22 bases lay in between. CDR3 nucleotides: TGCAGCGTCTTTAAGTACGCGGAAGTATGGAATGAGCAGTTCTTC. Translating it yields CSVFKYAEVWNEQFF.

By proportion, this clonotype is medium-sized. The rearrangement links TRBV11-2 to TRBJ2-3; 8 bases fit TRBD1. Losses at the gene ends were 2 bases for V and 1 base for J; bases not matched to a gene: 11. The CDR3 contains 18 residues. Germline V gives CDR1 SGHAT, CDR2 FQNNGV. The CDR3 nucleotides read TGTGCCAGCAGCTTAATACGGACAGGGAGGATGGGCACAGATACGCAGTATTTT. Translation gives CASSLIRTGRMGTDTQYF.

This clonotype was observed many times. This may come from a read error, since a much larger clone is one base off. This chain joins TRBV7-6 and TRBJ2-5; 8 positions agree with TRBD2. There are 16 residues in the CDR3. The germline V gene encodes CDR1 SGHVS and CDR2 FNYEAQ. The CDR3 loop is CASSHNPGGVQGTQYF. The CDR3 DNA is TGTGCCAGCAGCCATAATCCGGGGGGGGTCCAAGGGACCCAGTACTTC.

This clonotype is medium-sized (0.01 to 0.1%) in the sample. This rearrangement joins TRBV7-3 to TRBJ2-1; D call uncertain. The V end was cut by 2 bases, the J end by 6 bases, with 2 bases between. Per the germline V gene, CDR1 is SGHTA and CDR2 is FQGTGA. This CDR3 comprises 11 residues. The CDR3 DNA follows: TGTGCCAGCAGCTTAGGCAATGAGCAGTTCTTC. As protein: CASSLGNEQFF.

This clonotype ranks as large. The rearrangement uses TRBV4-2 and TRBJ2-3; TRBD2 might be the D (6 bases). V was clipped by 4 bases and J by 3 bases, with 14 bases between them. CDR1 is LGHNA, CDR2 YNFKEQ, per germline. The CDR3 runs 15 residues. CDR3 loop: CASSPTGVGTDTQYF. Written as DNA, the CDR3 is TGTGCCAGCAGCCCCACGGGGGTTGGTACAGATACGCAGTATTTT.

This clonotype is large (0.1 to 1%) within its sample. This chain uses TRBV18 with TRBJ2-7; perhaps TRBD1 as D (5 bases). The germline V gene has CDR1 KGHSH and CDR2 LQKENI. This CDR3 has 13 amino acids. Trimming removed 3 bases at V and 2 bases at J, with 8 bases between. CDR3 DNA: TGTGCCAGCTCACCTGGGGCCGCCTACGAGCAGTACGTC. Translating it yields CASSPGAAYEQYV.

The rearrangement uses TRBV19 and TRBJ2-1, with D possibly TRBD2 on 5 matching bases. The CDR3 is 14 residues long. Germline V gene sequence: CDR1 LNHDA, CDR2 SQIVND (reference sequence). DNA of the CDR3: TGTTCCACCAAAGTGCTAGCCCGAGCCGATGAGCAGTTCTTC. Protein: CSTKVLARADEQFF.

The rearrangement joins TRBV27 to TRBJ1-3; D gene uncertain. The length of the CDR3 is 15 residues. CDR1 is MNHEY and CDR2 is SMNVEV in the germline V gene (reference sequence). Trimming pared 2 bases from V and 7 bases from J, leaving 15 bases between. The CDR3 coding sequence is TGTGCCAGCAGTTTAGCCGCAGACTCCGGGAACACCATATATTTT. The encoded protein is CASSLAADSGNTIYF.

This clonotype was seen at least ten times. V gene TRBV5-4 combines with J gene TRBJ2-6; D not resolved. This CDR3 region has 15 residues. Germline CDR1 is SGHNT and CDR2 is YYREEE (reference sequence). Trimming shortened V by 4 bases and J by 4 bases, and 12 bases separated the two germline ends. The CDR3 bases are TGTGCCAGCAGCCGACCCGCCGGGGGGGCCAACGTCCTGACTTTC. Translating it yields CASSRPAGGANVLTF. The variable domain in full, with the rest retrieved from reference TRBV5-4 and TRBJ2-6, is ETGVTQSPTHLIKTRGQQVTLRCSSQSGHNTVSWYQQALGQGPQFIFQYYREEENGRGNFPPRFSGLQFPNYSSELNVNALELDDSALYLCASSRPAGGANVLTFGAGSRLTVL.

This clonotype is hyperexpanded (1% or more) in the sample. The chain recombines TRBV4-3 with TRBJ2-1; 14 bases are a match to TRBD2. From germline, CDR1 is LGHNA and CDR2 YSLEER. The ends lost 4 bases at V and 7 bases at J; junction bases unmatched: 6. The CDR3 runs 16 residues. CDR3 sequence (DNA): TGCGCCAGCAGCCCCCACGGGACTAGCGGGAGTAATGAGCAGTTCTTC. Amino acid sequence: CASSPHGTSGSNEQFF.

This clonotype counts as large. The gene calls are TRBV27 and TRBJ1-1, with D uncertain. Trimming removed 0 bases from V and 1 base from J, with 3 bases in between. Looked up from germline, CDR1 is MNHEY and CDR2 is SMNVEV (reference sequence). This CDR3 has 13 amino acids. CDR3: CASSLSWNTEAFF. The DNA of the CDR3 is TGTGCCAGCAGTTTATCGTGGAACACTGAAGCTTTCTTT.

By share, this clonotype ranks as large. The rearrangement links TRBV14 to TRBJ1-6; no firm D call. This CDR3 spans 14 amino acids. Germline CDR1 reads SGHDN; CDR2 reads FVKESK. With 1 base removed from V and 10 bases from J, the gap between germline ends came to 11 bases. Here the CDR3 reads CASSQAGLGSPLHF. The DNA for the CDR3 is TGTGCCAGCAGCCAAGCCGGATTGGGATCACCCCTCCACTTT.

This clonotype showed up many times. This chain links TRBV5-8 with TRBJ2-7, with TRBD2 matching over 7 bases. The V gene end was trimmed by 2 bases and the J gene end by 7 bases; junction bases not matched to a gene: 6. The germline CDR1 and CDR2 sequences are SGHTS and YDEGEE. The CDR3 contains 13 residues. The CDR3 DNA is TGTGCCAGCAGCTTTTTTAAGGGAGGGGAGCAGTACTTC. This translates into CASSFFKGGEQYF.

On this clonotype: At one boundary the junction diverges from the germline segment, which might be a read error. This sequence joins TRBV5-1 and TRBJ2-6; D is perhaps TRBD1 (7 bases). Per the germline V gene, CDR1 is SGHRS and CDR2 is YFSETQ. This CDR3 comprises 17 residues. The CDR3 nucleotides are TGCGCCAGCAGCTTGGACAGGGGAGGCTCTGGGGCCAACATCCTGGCTTTC. Translating gives CASSLDRGGSGANILAF.

This clonotype is judged large. The chain joins TRBV28 to TRBJ1-6, with D tentatively TRBD1 (5 bases). The CDR3 loop spans 16 amino acids. CDR1 is MDHEN, CDR2 SYDVKM, per germline. Trimming removed 3 bases at V and 5 bases at J, with 14 bases between. In nucleotides, the CDR3 is TGTGCCAGCAGTTTCGTTGCCAGGGTCAATAATTCACCCCTCCACTTT. This encodes CASSFVARVNNSPLHF.

By its share, this clonotype is large. The rearrangement uses TRBV6-1 and TRBJ1-5, with D maybe TRBD1 (5 bases). Germline values: CDR1 MNHNS, CDR2 SASEGT. V gave up 5 bases and J gave up 4 bases, with 9 bases separating them. CDR3 length: 13 amino acids. DNA for the CDR3: TGTGCCAGCAGTTCCAGGGAAAATCAGCCCCAGCATTTT. Its translation is CASSSRENQPQHF.

This clonotype appeared a single time. The chain couples TRBV11-1 to TRBJ2-2; tentative D call: TRBD1 (6 bases). The germline V and J ends were trimmed by 1 base and 14 bases, with 29 bases remaining between them. Germline loops: CDR1 SGHAT, CDR2 FQDESV (reference sequence). This CDR3 has 18 residues. CDR3 loop: CASSLGKGQPGPTGKLFF. The CDR3 coding sequence is TGTGCCAGCAGCTTAGGAAAGGGACAACCGGGCCCCACCGGGAAACTGTTTTTT.

In its sample, this clonotype was seen many times. The chain is built from TRBV5-6 and TRBJ2-3, with 12 bases aligning to TRBD2. Unmatched junction bases numbered 9, after V lost 4 bases and J lost 3 bases. This CDR3 spans 17 amino acids. Per germline, CDR1 SGHDT and CDR2 YYEEEE. The CDR3 spells CASSPSTSGSVTDTQYF. CDR3 nucleotides: TGTGCCAGCAGCCCTTCGACTAGCGGGAGTGTTACAGATACGCAGTATTTT.

This clonotype is deemed large. The V gene is TRBV6-1, the J gene TRBJ2-7, with 13 bases matching TRBD2. Germline V gene data show CDR1 as MNHNS and CDR2 as SASEGT. The junction had 3 bases not matched to a gene; V was cut back by 7 bases and J by 0 bases. The CDR3 has 15 amino acids. CDR3 in amino acids: CASIGLAGDSYEQYV. CDR3 DNA: TGTGCCAGCATCGGACTAGCGGGAGACTCCTACGAGCAGTACGTC.

Judged by abundance, this clonotype is medium-sized (0.01 to 0.1%). The rearrangement links TRBV24-1 to TRBJ2-3; 12 bases line up with TRBD1. Germline lookup yields CDR1 KGHDR and CDR2 SFDVKD. This CDR3 contains 16 residues. Trimming removed 4 bases from V and 4 bases from J; junction bases left unmatched: 5. The CDR3 DNA is TGTGCCACCAGTGACCGGGACAGGGGGCGCGCAGATACGCAGTATTTT. This gives the protein CATSDRDRGRADTQYF.

Relative to its sample, this clonotype is medium-sized. The gene calls are TRBV4-3 and TRBJ2-5; no reliable D call. Germline V gene lookup returns CDR1 LGHNA and CDR2 YSLEER. The CDR3 is made up of 14 amino acids. V lost 2 bases, J lost 5 bases, and 12 bases lay in between. The CDR3 loop is CASSQWGSSETQYF. CDR3 DNA sequence: TGCGCCAGCAGCCAATGGGGTTCGAGTGAGACCCAGTACTTC.

The chain is built from TRBV29-1 and TRBJ1-3, with no clear D. Germline V gene data show CDR1 as SQVTM and CDR2 as ANQGSEA. The CDR3 spans 12 residues. V lost 5 bases to trimming and J lost 12 bases, with 17 bases between them. CDR3: CSVLVAGTIIYF. CDR3 DNA: TGCAGCGTTTTAGTAGCTGGAACCATCATATATTTT.

In its sample, this clonotype ranks as medium-sized. The V gene is TRBV5-1, the J gene TRBJ2-7, with 9 bases matching TRBD1. This CDR3 comprises 15 residues. J gave up 0 bases and V 5 bases, and 6 bases lay outside the gene matches. Germline V lookup: CDR1 SGHRS, CDR2 YFSETQ. CDR3 nucleotide sequence: TGCGCCAGCAGTCCCGGGACAGGGAGCTCCTACGAGCAGTACGTC. Its protein product is CASSPGTGSSYEQYV.

A remark on this clonotype: The junction shows a germline mismatch at one end, possibly a read error. The V call is TRBV12-3 or TRBV12-4, the J call TRBJ1-5; D unclear. The CDR3 extends over 14 amino acids. This CDR3 reads CASSLGGTNQPEHF. CDR3 in DNA: TGTGCCAGCAGTTTGGGAGGAACCAATCAGCCCGAGCATTTT.

The V and J genes are TRBV29-1 and TRBJ2-7, with TRBD1 identical over 9 bases. CDR3 length: 12 residues. The germline CDR1 and CDR2 sequences are SQVTM and ANQGSEA. The CDR3 is CSFTGGVYEQYF. The CDR3 DNA reads as TGCAGTTTTACAGGGGGCGTCTACGAGCAGTACTTC.

This clonotype is medium-sized within its sample. The gene calls are TRBV5-1 and TRBJ1-2; no clear D gene. There are 14 residues in the CDR3. The V end lost 4 bases, the J end lost 4 bases, and 14 bases lay between the germline ends. Germline-derived CDR1 and CDR2 are SGHRS and YFSETQ. Here the CDR3 reads CASSLQTESYGYTF. CDR3 nucleotides: TGCGCCAGCAGCCTACAGACGGAGTCCTATGGCTACACCTTC.

This clonotype is termed medium-sized. The genes are TRBV11-2 and TRBJ2-5; D gene ambiguous. The CDR3 loop spans 15 amino acids. Trimming cost V 4 bases and J 9 bases, with 21 bases left between them. Germline CDR1 SGHAT, CDR2 FQNNGV. The CDR3 protein is CASSSASSVVLAQYF. DNA for the CDR3: TGTGCCAGCAGCTCCGCCTCCTCGGTGGTTTTGGCCCAGTACTTC.